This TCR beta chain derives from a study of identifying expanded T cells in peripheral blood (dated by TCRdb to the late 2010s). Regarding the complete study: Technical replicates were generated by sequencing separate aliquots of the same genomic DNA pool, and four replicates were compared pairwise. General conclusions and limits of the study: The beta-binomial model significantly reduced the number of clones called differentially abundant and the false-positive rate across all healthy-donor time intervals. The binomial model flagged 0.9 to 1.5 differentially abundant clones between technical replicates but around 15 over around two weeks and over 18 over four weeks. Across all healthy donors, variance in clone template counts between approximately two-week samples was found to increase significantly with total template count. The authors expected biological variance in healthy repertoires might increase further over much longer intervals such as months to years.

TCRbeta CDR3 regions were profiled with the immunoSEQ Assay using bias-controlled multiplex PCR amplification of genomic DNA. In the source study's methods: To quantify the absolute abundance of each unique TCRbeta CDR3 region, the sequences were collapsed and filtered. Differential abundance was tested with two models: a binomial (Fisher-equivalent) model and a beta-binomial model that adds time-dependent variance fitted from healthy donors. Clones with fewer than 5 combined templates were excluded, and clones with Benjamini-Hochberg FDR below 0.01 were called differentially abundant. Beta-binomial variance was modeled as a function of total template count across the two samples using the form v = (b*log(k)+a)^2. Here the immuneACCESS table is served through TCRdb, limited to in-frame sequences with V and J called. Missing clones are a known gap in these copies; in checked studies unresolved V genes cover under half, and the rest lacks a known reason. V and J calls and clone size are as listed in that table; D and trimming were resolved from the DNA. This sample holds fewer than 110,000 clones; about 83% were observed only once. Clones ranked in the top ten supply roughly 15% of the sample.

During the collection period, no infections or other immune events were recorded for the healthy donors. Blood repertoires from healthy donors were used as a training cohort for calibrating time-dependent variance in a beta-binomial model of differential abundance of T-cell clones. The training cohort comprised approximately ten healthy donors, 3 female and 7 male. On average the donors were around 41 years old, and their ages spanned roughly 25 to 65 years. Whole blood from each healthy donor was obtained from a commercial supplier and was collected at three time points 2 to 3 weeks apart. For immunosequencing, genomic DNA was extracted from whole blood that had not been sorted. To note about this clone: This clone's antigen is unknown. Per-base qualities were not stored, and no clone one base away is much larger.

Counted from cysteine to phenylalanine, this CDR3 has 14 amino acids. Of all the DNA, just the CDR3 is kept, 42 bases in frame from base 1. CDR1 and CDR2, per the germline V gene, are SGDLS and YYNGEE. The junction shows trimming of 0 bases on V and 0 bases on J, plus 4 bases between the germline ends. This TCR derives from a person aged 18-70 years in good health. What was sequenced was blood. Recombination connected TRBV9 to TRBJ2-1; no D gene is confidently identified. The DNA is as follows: TGTGCCAGCAGCGTAGCTAGCTCCTACAATGAGCAGTTCTTC. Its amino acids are CASSVASSYNEQFF.